One and the same sample provided the 27 T cell receptor beta chains below, sequenced in a study of CD8 T cells in ankylosing spondylitis. TCRdb reprocessed the 5' RACE reads with MiXCR, giving one entry per CDR3 protein. The table lists a few hundred thousand distinct CDR3 sequences, 18% of them singletons. The sample comprised blood, either unsorted or a sorted T cell fraction (not recorded which). These receptors were collected from a male donor with ankylosing spondylitis or in good health (not recorded which).

The rearrangement links TRBV25-1 to TRBJ2-1; the match to TRBD2 covers 9 bases. After removal of 8 bases from V and 5 bases from J, the junction contained 4 bases not matched to a gene. Germline V gene lookup returns CDR1 MGHDK and CDR2 SYGVNS. The CDR3 consists of 13 residues. CDR3 protein: CASGGLANNEQFF. The CDR3 coding sequence is TGTGCCAGCGGTGGACTAGCGAACAATGAGCAGTTCTTC.

There are a few counts of this clonotype. The chain employs TRBV7-8 and TRBJ2-1; 10 nucleotides match TRBD2. Germline CDR1 SGHVS, CDR2 FQNEAQ. After removal of 1 base from V and 9 bases from J, the junction contained 9 bases not matched to a gene. The CDR3 consists of 16 residues. The CDR3 coding sequence is TGTGCCAGCAGCTTAGGGTCTAGCGGGAGTCTCTTTGAGCAGTTCTTC. Its protein is CASSLGSSGSLFEQFF.

The chain combines TRBV29-1 with TRBJ2-2; D not resolved. V was shortened by 2 bases and J by 6 bases, with 10 bases between the two germline ends. The germline V gene encodes CDR1 SQVTM and CDR2 ANQGSEA. This CDR3 has 13 residues. The CDR3: CSVEKGPSGELFF. DNA for the CDR3: TGCAGCGTTGAAAAGGGTCCGTCCGGGGAGCTGTTTTTT.

This clonotype was seen only a few times. The CDR3 region is CSVGTGRTYEQYF. CDR3 coding DNA: TGCAGCGTCGGGACAGGGAGGACCTACGAGCAGTACTTC. The V and J genes are TRBV29-1 and TRBJ2-7, with TRBD1 matching 9 bases. The CDR3 covers 13 residues. Germline V gene lookup returns CDR1 SQVTM and CDR2 ANQGSEA. V shed 6 bases, J shed 2 bases, and the junction held 5 bases outside the gene matches.

The gene calls are TRBV13 and TRBJ1-1, with D hard to call. Trimming removed 5 bases at V and 7 bases at J, with 20 bases between. Germline assignment: CDR1 PRHDT and CDR2 FYEKMQ (reference sequence). The CDR3 runs to 15 residues. CDR3 sequence: CASSQEGPRIGEAFF. The CDR3 DNA reads TGTGCCAGCAGCCAGGAGGGTCCGAGGATCGGTGAAGCTTTCTTT.

This clonotype has only a few counts. The chain uses TRBV4-1 and TRBJ2-7; possibly TRBD1 for D (5 bases). CDR3 length: 15 residues. The V end lost 1 base, the J end lost 3 bases, and 13 bases lay between the germline ends. Per germline, CDR1 MGHRA and CDR2 YSYEKL. The CDR3: CASSQVSDTDYEQYF. For the CDR3, the DNA is TGCGCCAGCAGCCAAGTTTCGGACACGGACTACGAGCAGTACTTC.

This clonotype was seen a single time. The CDR3 carries no conserved terminal phenylalanine or tryptophan, so it likely arises from a read error. The chain's CDR3 is CASSPAGEVYEQYI. The CDR3 nucleotides are TGTGCCAGCAGCCCAGCGGGAGAAGTCTACGAGCAGTACATC. V and J are TRBV6-1 and TRBJ2-7; 8 bases match TRBD2. Per germline, CDR1 MNHNS and CDR2 SASEGT. V lost 6 bases to trimming and J lost 3 bases; unmatched junction nucleotides: 7. The CDR3 contains 14 residues.

In this sample, this clonotype turned up a few times. The chain employs TRBV5-1 and TRBJ2-3; D remains unclear. With 5 bases removed from V and 0 bases from J, the gap between germline ends came to 28 bases. Per germline, CDR1 SGHRS and CDR2 YFSETQ. This CDR3 comprises 20 residues. CDR3 protein: CASSPRTAEPYTSSTDTQYF. The DNA of the CDR3 is TGCGCCAGCAGTCCCCGGACGGCCGAGCCTTACACTTCTAGCACAGATACGCAGTATTTT.

J is TRBJ2-5 and V is TRBV4-1; D unclear. CDR3 length: 13 amino acids. V lost 1 base and J lost 5, with 8 bases in between. CDR1 MGHRA and CDR2 YSYEKL come from the germline V gene. CDR3 in DNA: TGCGCCAGCAGCCAAGTAACACTTGAGACCCAGTACTTC. Protein: CASSQVTLETQYF.

The genes are TRBV20-1 and TRBJ2-3; TRBD1 might be the D (6 bases). The CDR3 contains 14 residues. Trimming took 1 base from V and 4 from J, leaving 12 bases between them. Germline assignment: CDR1 DFQATT and CDR2 SNEGSKA (reference sequence). The CDR3 region is CSARGQDVSDTQYF. CDR3 in DNA: TGCAGTGCTAGAGGACAGGATGTTTCAGATACGCAGTATTTT.

This clonotype was found a few times. The chain employs TRBV29-1 and TRBJ2-7; TRBD2 is a possible D gene (6 bases). Trimming removed 4 bases from V and 3 bases from J, with 13 bases in between. Germline CDR1 SQVTM, CDR2 ANQGSEA. This CDR3 spans 13 amino acids. Here the CDR3 DNA reads TGCAGCGTTGGCATGGTGGGGGGCTACGAGCAGTACTTC. Amino acid sequence: CSVGMVGGYEQYF.

The chain recombines TRBV20-1 with TRBJ2-1, with TRBD2 identical over 12 bases. This CDR3 region has 11 residues. Germline V gives CDR1 DFQATT, CDR2 SNEGSKA (reference sequence). Trimming took 4 bases from V and 15 from J; bases not matched to a gene: 4. CDR3 in DNA: TGCAGTGCTACTAGCGGGAGGGTTCCGTTCTTC. It is translated as CSATSGRVPFF.

In its sample, this clonotype was seen many times. This rearrangement joins TRBV29-1 to TRBJ2-7; 7 bases align to TRBD1. Trimming took 6 bases from V and 3 from J; bases not matched to a gene: 2. Looked up from germline, CDR1 is SQVTM and CDR2 is ANQGSEA. The CDR3 is made up of 11 amino acids. CDR3 region: CSVGDSYEQYF. The CDR3 DNA follows: TGCAGCGTAGGGGACAGCTACGAGCAGTACTTC.

This clonotype was seen a handful of times. V gene TRBV4-2 combines with J gene TRBJ2-1, with 9 bases lining up with TRBD1. The V and J ends lost 0 bases and 1 base, in that order; junction bases with no gene match: 4. The germline gives CDR1 LGHNA, CDR2 YNFKEQ. The CDR3 runs 17 residues. The DNA for the CDR3 is TGTGCCAGCAGCCAAGATTTTGGGACAGGGTCCTACAATGAGCAGTTCTTC. Encoded protein: CASSQDFGTGSYNEQFF.

The rearrangement links TRBV6-2 or TRBV6-3 to TRBJ2-3; TRBD1 aligns across 7 bases. Germline loops: CDR1 MNHEY, CDR2 SVGEGT. The CDR3 sequence is 20 residues long. Trimming cost V 0 bases and J 2 bases; bases outside gene matches: 17. The CDR3 DNA sequence: TGTGCCAGCAGTTACTCCGGGCAGGGGGATCTTCCGCAGGACACAGATACGCAGTATTTT. It encodes CASSYSGQGDLPQDTDTQYF.

In this sample, this clonotype turned up a few times. CDR3 loop: CASSLDSDYGYTF. In DNA form, the CDR3 reads TGTGCCAGCAGCTTGGACAGTGACTATGGCTACACCTTC. V gene TRBV7-8 combines with J gene TRBJ1-2; perhaps TRBD1 as D (6 bases). This CDR3 region has 13 residues. Deletions cut 3 bases from V and 3 bases from J, with 8 bases between. In germline, CDR1 is SGHVS, CDR2 FQNEAQ.

The rearrangement links TRBV27 to TRBJ2-3, with a tentative D call TRBD2 (6 bases). From germline, CDR1 is MNHEY and CDR2 SMNVEV (reference sequence). CDR3 length equals 17 residues. Trimming stripped 0 bases from V and 5 bases from J, with 18 bases between. The CDR3 spells CASSLSLPGLGGDTQYF. DNA of the CDR3: TGTGCCAGCAGTTTATCCCTCCCGGGACTGGGGGGAGATACGCAGTATTTT.

This clonotype was counted many times. CDR3 coding DNA: TGTGCCAGCATCGAAGCGGGAGCCTCCTACAATGAGCAGTTCTTC. Amino acids: CASIEAGASYNEQFF. The chain recombines TRBV7-8 with TRBJ2-1; TRBD2 agrees at 8 bases. V gave up 7 bases and J gave up 0 bases; unmatched junction bases: 5. CDR1 is SGHVS and CDR2 is FQNEAQ in the germline V gene. The CDR3 contains 15 residues.

This clonotype turned up a few times. The chain is built from TRBV11-2 and TRBJ2-3; tentative D call: TRBD2 (6 bases). From germline, CDR1 is SGHAT and CDR2 FQNNGV. The CDR3 totals 15 residues. V was shortened by 4 bases and J by 5 bases, with 16 bases between the two germline ends. Here the CDR3 reads CASSSPGDGKDTQYF. CDR3 nucleotides: TGTGCCAGCAGCTCACCGGGAGACGGAAAAGATACGCAGTATTTT.

This clonotype was observed at least ten times. The CDR3 sequence: CASRQGQGETEAFF. The CDR3 bases are TGTGCCAGCAGACAGGGACAGGGTGAAACTGAAGCTTTCTTT. The chain combines TRBV7-9 with TRBJ1-1, with 9 positions matching TRBD1. V shed 6 bases, J shed 5 bases, and the junction held 7 bases outside the gene matches. Germline CDR1 is SEHNR and CDR2 is FQNEAQ (reference sequence). The CDR3 spans 14 residues.

This clonotype was seen only a few times. The gene calls are TRBV7-9 and TRBJ2-7; D is uncertain. Between the trimmed V and J ends, which lost 1 base and 3 bases, there was a span of 13 bases. The length of the CDR3 is 15 residues. Germline CDR1 and CDR2: SEHNR and FQNEAQ (reference sequence). CDR3 in amino acids: CASSLGQVENYEQYF. The CDR3 region has the DNA TGTGCCAGCAGCTTAGGGCAGGTGGAGAACTACGAGCAGTACTTC.

This rearrangement joins TRBV3-1 to TRBJ2-3; tentatively, D is TRBD2 (6 bases). The germline V gene encodes CDR1 LGHDT and CDR2 YNNKEL (reference sequence). This CDR3 contains 15 residues. V lost 3 bases and J 3 bases, leaving 13 bases between the germline ends. The CDR3 DNA reads TGTGCCAGCAGCCAGGCACCGGGAGTGACAGATACGCAGTATTTT. Translating gives CASSQAPGVTDTQYF.

The J gene is TRBJ2-5, the V gene TRBV7-9; D is tentatively TRBD1 or TRBD2 (5 bases each). Germline V CDR1 and CDR2: SEHNR, FQNEAQ (reference sequence). Trimming took 0 bases from V and 5 from J, leaving 10 bases between them. CDR3 length: 14 residues. This CDR3 is CASSLAGVRETQYF. CDR3 in DNA: TGTGCCAGCAGCTTAGCGGGGGTCCGGGAGACCCAGTACTTC.

This clonotype was seen a handful of times. This chain joins TRBV5-5 and TRBJ2-2, with TRBD1 identical over 8 bases. Trimming at V came to 2 bases and at J to 5 bases, leaving 2 bases not matched to a gene. Germline loops: CDR1 SGHKS, CDR2 YYEKEE (reference sequence). The CDR3 contains 14 residues. The CDR3 here is CASSFQGATGELFF. DNA of the CDR3: TGTGCCAGCAGCTTCCAGGGGGCGACCGGGGAGCTGTTTTTT. Full variable domain (outside the CDR3, taken from reference TRBV5-5 and TRBJ2-2): DAGVTQSPTHLIKTRGQQVTLRCSPISGHKSVSWYQQVLGQGPQFIFQYYEKEERGRGNFPDRFSARQFPNYSSELNVNALLLGDSALYLCASSFQGATGELFFGEGSRLTVL.

The genes are TRBV7-9 and TRBJ1-4; 9 bases are shared with TRBD1. The CDR3 spans 11 residues. Looked up from germline, CDR1 is SEHNR and CDR2 is FQNEAQ (reference sequence). Trimming cost V 8 bases and J 12 bases; bases outside gene matches: 4. The CDR3 bases are TGTGCCAGCGGACAGGGGATAGAACTGTTTTTT. Translation gives CASGQGIELFF.

The CDR3 DNA sequence: TGTGCCAGCAGGGGGAATCAAGAGACCCAGTACTTC. Amino acid sequence: CASRGNQETQYF. V usage is TRBV12-3 or TRBV12-4 and J usage is TRBJ2-5; D not resolved. V was trimmed by 6 bases and J by 2 bases, leaving 7 bases between them. The CDR3 spans 12 residues.

With respect to this clonotype: The junction differs from germline at one of its ends, possibly a read error. The V call is TRBV6-5, the J call TRBJ2-7; no reliable D call. This CDR3 has 15 residues. The V gene's germline CDR1 is MNHEY and CDR2 SVGAGI. Here the CDR3 DNA reads TGTGCCAGCAGTTATGTGGCCGGTAGCTCCTGCGAGCAGTACTTC. Translating gives CASSYVAGSSCEQYF.